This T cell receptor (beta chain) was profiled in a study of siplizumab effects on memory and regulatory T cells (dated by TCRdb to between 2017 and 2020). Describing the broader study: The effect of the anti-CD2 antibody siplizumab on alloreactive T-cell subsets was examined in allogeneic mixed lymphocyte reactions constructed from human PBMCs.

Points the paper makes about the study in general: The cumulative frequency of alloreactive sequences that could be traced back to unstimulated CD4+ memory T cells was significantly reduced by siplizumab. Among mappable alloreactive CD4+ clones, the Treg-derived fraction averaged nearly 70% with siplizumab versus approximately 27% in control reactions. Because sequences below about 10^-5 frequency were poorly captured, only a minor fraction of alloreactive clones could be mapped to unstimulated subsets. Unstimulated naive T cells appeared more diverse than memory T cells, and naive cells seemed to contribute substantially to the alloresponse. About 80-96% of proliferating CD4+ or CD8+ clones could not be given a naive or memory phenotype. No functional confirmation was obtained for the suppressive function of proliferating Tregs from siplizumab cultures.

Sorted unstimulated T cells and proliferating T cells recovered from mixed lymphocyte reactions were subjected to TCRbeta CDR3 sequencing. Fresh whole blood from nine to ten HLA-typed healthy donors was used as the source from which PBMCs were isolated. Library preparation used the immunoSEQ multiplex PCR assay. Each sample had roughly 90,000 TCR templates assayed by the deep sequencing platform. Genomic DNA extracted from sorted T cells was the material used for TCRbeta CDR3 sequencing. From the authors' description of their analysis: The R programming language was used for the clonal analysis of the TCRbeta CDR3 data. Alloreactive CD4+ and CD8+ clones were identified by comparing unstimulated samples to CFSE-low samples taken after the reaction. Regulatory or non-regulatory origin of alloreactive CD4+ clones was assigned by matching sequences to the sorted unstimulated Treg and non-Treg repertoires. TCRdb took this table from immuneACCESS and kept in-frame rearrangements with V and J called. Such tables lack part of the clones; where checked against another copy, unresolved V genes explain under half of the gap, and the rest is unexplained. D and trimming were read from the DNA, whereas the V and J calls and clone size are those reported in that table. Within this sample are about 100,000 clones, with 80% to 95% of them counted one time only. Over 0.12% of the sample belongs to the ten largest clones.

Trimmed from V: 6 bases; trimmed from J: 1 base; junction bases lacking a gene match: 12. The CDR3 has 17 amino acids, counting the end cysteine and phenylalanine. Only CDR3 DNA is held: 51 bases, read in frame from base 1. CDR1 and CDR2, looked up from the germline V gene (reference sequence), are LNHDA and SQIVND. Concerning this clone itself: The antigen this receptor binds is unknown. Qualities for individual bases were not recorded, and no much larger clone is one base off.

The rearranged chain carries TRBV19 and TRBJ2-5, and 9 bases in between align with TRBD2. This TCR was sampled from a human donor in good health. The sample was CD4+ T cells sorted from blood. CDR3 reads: CASSRVKTSGPQETQYF. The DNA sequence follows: TGTGCCAGTAGCCGGGTTAAGACTAGCGGCCCCCAAGAGACCCAGTACTTC.